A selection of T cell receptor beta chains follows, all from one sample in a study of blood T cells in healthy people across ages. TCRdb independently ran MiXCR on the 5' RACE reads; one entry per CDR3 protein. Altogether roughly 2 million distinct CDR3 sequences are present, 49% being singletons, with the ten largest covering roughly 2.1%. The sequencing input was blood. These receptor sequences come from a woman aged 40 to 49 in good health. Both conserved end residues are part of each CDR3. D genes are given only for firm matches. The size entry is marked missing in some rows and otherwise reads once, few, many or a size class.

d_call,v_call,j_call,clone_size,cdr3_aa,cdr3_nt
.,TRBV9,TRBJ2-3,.,CASSPGGSTQYF,TGTGCCAGCAGCCCAGGGGGGAGCACGCAGTATTTT
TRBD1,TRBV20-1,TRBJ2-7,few,CSARGEGATSYEQYF,TGCAGTGCTAGAGGAGAGGGGGCGACGTCCTACGAGCAGTACTTC
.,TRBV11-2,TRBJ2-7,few,CASSLVVGSSYEQYF,TGTGCCAGCAGCTTAGTTGTCGGGAGCTCCTACGAGCAGTACTTC
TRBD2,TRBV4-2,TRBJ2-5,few,CASSLGGGALRETQYF,TGTGCCAGCAGCCTTGGCGGGGGGGCTCTTAGGGAGACCCAGTACTTC
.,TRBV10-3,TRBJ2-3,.,CASNRDATATDTQYF,TGTGCCAGCAACCGCGACGCCACAGCTACAGATACGCAGTATTTT
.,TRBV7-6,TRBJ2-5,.,CASSLLANEQYF,TGTGCCAGCAGCCTACTAGCTAATGAGCAGTACTTC
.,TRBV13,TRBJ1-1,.,CASSLVSGSTEAFF,TGTGCCAGCAGCTTAGTTTCCGGGAGCACTGAAGCTTTCTTT
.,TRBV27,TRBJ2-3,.,CASSRDSLRGEQYF,TGTGCCAGCAGCCGGGACTCCCTCAGGGGTGAGCAGTATTTT
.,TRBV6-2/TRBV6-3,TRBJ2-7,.,CASSQIGTHGYEQYF,TGTGCCAGCAGCCAGATTGGGACGCACGGCTACGAGCAGTACTTC
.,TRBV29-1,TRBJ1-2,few,CSVEPRGDRHYGYTF,TGCAGCGTTGAACCGCGCGGCGATAGACACTATGGCTACACCTTC
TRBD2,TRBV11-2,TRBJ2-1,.,CASSLGKKVAGGSYNEQFF,TGTGCCAGCAGCTTAGGAAAGAAGGTAGCGGGGGGATCCTACAATGAGCAGTTCTTC
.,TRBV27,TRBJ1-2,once,CASVTPFNYGYTF,TGTGCCAGCGTGACCCCTTTTAACTATGGCTACACCTTC
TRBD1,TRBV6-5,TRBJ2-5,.,CASRTPRTGGRTQYF,TGTGCCAGCAGAACTCCACGGACAGGGGGTAGGACCCAGTACTTC
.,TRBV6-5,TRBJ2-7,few,CASKPLLSSYEQYF,TGTGCCAGCAAACCCCTACTGAGCTCCTACGAGCAGTACTTC
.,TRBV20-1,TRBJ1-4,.,CSARKSPNEKLFF,TGCAGTGCTAGAAAGTCCCCAAATGAAAAACTGTTTTTT
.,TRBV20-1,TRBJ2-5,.,CSASLPGDRQETQYF,TGCAGTGCGTCTCTTCCCGGCGACAGGCAAGAGACCCAGTACTTC
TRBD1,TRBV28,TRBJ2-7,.,CASSPNRGKRSSYEQYF,TGTGCCAGCAGTCCGAACAGGGGGAAGAGAAGCTCCTACGAGCAGTACTTC
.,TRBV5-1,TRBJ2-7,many,CASSLIPSSYEQYF,TGCGCCAGCAGCTTGATACCAAGCTCCTACGAGCAGTACTTC
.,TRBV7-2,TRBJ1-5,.,CASSGGRHSNQPQHF,TGTGCCAGCAGCGGGGGGCGTCATAGCAATCAGCCCCAGCATTTT
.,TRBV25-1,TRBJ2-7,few,CASSVTGTYEQYF,TGTGCCAGCAGTGTAACAGGGACCTACGAGCAGTACTTC
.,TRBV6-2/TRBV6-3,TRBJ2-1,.,CASTHGPNEQFF,TGTGCCAGCACCCATGGGCCCAATGAGCAGTTCTTC
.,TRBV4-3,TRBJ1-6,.,CASSQEIEGLDSPLHF,TGCGCCAGCAGCCAAGAGATCGAGGGTTTAGATTCACCCCTCCACTTT
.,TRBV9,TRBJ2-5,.,CASSVDGASTQYF,TGTGCCAGCAGCGTAGATGGAGCATCGACGCAGTACTTC
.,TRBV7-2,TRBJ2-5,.,CASSARFGETQYF,TGTGCCAGCAGCGCGCGTTTCGGAGAGACCCAGTACTTC
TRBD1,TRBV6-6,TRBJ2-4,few,CASSHGTGEAKNIQYF,TGTGCCAGCAGTCACGGGACAGGGGAGGCCAAAAACATTCAGTACTTC
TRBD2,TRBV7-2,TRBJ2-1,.,CASSLASGVPYDEQFF,TGTGCCAGCAGCTTAGCTAGCGGGGTCCCCTACGATGAGCAGTTCTTC
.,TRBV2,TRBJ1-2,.,CACQGKNNYGYTF,TGTGCCTGTCAGGGTAAAAATAACTATGGCTACACCTTC
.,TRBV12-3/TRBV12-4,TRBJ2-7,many,CASSPDRSEQYF,TGTGCCAGCAGCCCCGACAGGTCGGAGCAGTACTTC
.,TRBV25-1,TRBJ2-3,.,CASSEWRELLTGTQYF,TGTGCCAGCAGTGAATGGAGAGAATTACTCACAGGTACGCAGTATTTT
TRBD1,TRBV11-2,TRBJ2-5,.,CASSTNSGTEQYF,TGTGCCAGCAGCACAAACTCCGGGACAGAGCAGTACTTC
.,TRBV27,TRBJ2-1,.,CASSHGSPNEQFF,TGTGCCAGCAGCCACGGGTCCCCCAATGAGCAGTTCTTC
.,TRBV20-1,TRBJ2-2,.,CSARGPKLFF,TGCAGTGCTAGAGGTCCCAAGCTGTTTTTT
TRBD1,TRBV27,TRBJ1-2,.,CASSPQVVGTGDYASRGYTF,TGTGCCAGCAGTCCGCAGGTAGTCGGGACAGGGGATTACGCGTCCCGAGGCTACACCTTC
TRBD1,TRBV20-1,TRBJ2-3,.,CSAREDRAVTDTQYF,TGCAGTGCTAGAGAGGACAGGGCAGTGACAGATACGCAGTATTTT
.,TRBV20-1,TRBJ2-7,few,CSAQGPPAGDSDYEQYF,TGCAGTGCCCAAGGTCCTCCGGCAGGGGATTCGGACTACGAGCAGTACTTC
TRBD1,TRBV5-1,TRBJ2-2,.,CASSGTGVIGELFF,TGCGCCAGCAGCGGGACAGGGGTGATCGGGGAGCTGTTTTTT
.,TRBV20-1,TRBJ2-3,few,CSYTGGGTDTQYF,TGCAGTTACACAGGGGGGGGCACAGATACGCAGTATTTT
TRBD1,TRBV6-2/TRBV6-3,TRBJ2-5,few,CASSYRRTGVGQETQYF,TGTGCCAGCAGTTACAGACGGACAGGGGTAGGCCAAGAGACCCAGTACTTC
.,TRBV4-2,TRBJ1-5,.,CASSHREGEPDNQPQHF,TGTGCCAGCAGCCACCGGGAGGGGGAACCAGATAATCAGCCCCAGCATTTT
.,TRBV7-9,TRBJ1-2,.,CASSPAWGYTF,TGTGCCAGCAGCCCCGCTTGGGGCTACACCTTC
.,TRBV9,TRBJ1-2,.,CASSVGETPTLYGYTF,TGTGCCAGCAGCGTAGGAGAGACTCCTACCCTCTATGGCTACACCTTC
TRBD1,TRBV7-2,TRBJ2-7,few,CASSLGQGAQQYF,TGTGCCAGCAGCTTGGGACAGGGGGCTCAGCAGTACTTC
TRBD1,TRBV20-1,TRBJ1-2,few,CSATPTGGYGYTF,TGCAGTGCTACCCCGACAGGGGGTTATGGCTACACCTTC
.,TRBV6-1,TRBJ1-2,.,CASTARGRGYTF,TGTGCCAGCACCGCACGGGGGCGGGGCTACACCTTC
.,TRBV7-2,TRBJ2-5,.,CASSLGRSSGQETQYF,TGTGCCAGCAGCTTAGGACGATCCAGCGGCCAAGAGACCCAGTACTTC
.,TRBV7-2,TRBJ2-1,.,CASSLNRAVGNEQFF,TGTGCCAGCAGCTTAAACAGGGCAGTGGGCAATGAGCAGTTCTTC
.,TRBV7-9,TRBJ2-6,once,CASSSVGQLRANVLTF,TGTGCCAGCAGCTCCGTAGGACAGTTGAGGGCCAACGTCCTGACTTTC